This T cell receptor (beta chain) was recovered during a study of radiotherapy plus CTLA-4 blockade in lung cancer. Study summary: In around 17% of patients, objective responses were seen; 30% to 35% had disease control. Whole-study results and caveats: Peripheral blood showed expansion of tumor-derived TCR clones after radiotherapy and ipilimumab.

Concerning this clone itself: Antigen specificity is unknown.

The assay was immunoSEQ multiplex PCR, and TCRdb's table has in-frame clones only and misses some. Of 43,000 or so clones in the sample, 73% were seen once. Ipilimumab CTLA-4 blockade and focal radiation were given to patients with chemo-refractory metastatic non-small-cell lung cancer. Per the germline V gene, CDR1 is LGHNA and CDR2 is YSLEER. V was pared by 0 bases and J by 4 bases, with 16 bases between. The CDR3 consists of 18 residues. This rearrangement joins TRBV4-3 to TRBJ2-6; no reliable D call. The origin of this receptor is a human donor with non-small cell lung cancer who had a complete response to radiotherapy plus ipilimumab. The sequenced sample was peripheral blood, obtained from a patient treated with radiotherapy plus ipilimumab. Written as DNA, the CDR3 is TGCGCCAGCAGCCAAGATCCCCCACGCGGTCTGGGGGCCAACGTCCTGACTTTC. Protein: CASSQDPPRGLGANVLTF.